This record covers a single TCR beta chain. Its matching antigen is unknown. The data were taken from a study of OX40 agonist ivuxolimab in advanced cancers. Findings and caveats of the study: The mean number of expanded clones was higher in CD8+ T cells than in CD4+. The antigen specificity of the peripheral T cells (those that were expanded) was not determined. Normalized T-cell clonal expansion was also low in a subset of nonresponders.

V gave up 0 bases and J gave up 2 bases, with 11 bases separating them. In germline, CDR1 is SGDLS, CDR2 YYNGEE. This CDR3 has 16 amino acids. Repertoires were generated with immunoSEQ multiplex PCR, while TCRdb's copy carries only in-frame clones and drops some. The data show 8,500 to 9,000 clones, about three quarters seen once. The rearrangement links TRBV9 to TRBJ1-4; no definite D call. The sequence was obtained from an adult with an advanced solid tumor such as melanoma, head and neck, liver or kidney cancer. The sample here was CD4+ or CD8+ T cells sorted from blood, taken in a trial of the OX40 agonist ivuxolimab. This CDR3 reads CASSVEGGQTNEKLFF. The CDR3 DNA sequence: TGTGCCAGCAGCGTAGAAGGTGGGCAGACTAATGAAAAACTGTTTTTT.